Listed below are T cell receptor beta chains from one sample, sequenced in a study of blood T cell repertoires in COVID-19. Only in-frame clones appear in the TCRdb table, and some are missing; sequencing was by immunoSEQ multiplex PCR. The table records nearly 25,000 clones, 80% to 90% of them present only once. The sample taken for sequencing was peripheral blood. The receptors originated from a man aged 65-85 years with acute or convalescent COVID-19. CDR3s include the opening cysteine and the closing phenylalanine or tryptophan. D genes are given only for firm matches. Some rows have no size entry. The others give once, few or many, or a class for an expanded clone.

clone size: -; D gene: TRBD1; J gene: TRBJ2-5; V gene: TRBV11-2; CDR3 protein: CASSFTGTGEETQYF; CDR3 DNA: TGTGCCAGCAGCTTCACCGGGACAGGGGAAGAGACCCAGTACTTC
clone size: -; D gene: -; J gene: TRBJ2-5; V gene: TRBV5-1; CDR3 protein: CASSYNQETQYF; CDR3 DNA: TGCGCCAGCAGCTATAACCAAGAGACCCAGTACTTC
clone size: -; D gene: -; J gene: TRBJ1-1; V gene: TRBV5-1; CDR3 protein: CASSLAGQGNTEAFF; CDR3 DNA: TGCGCCAGCAGCTTGGCCGGGCAGGGGAACACTGAAGCTTTCTTT
clone size: once; D gene: -; J gene: TRBJ1-1; V gene: TRBV19; CDR3 protein: CASSIGRLNTEAFF; CDR3 DNA: TGTGCCAGTAGTATTGGCAGGTTAAACACTGAAGCTTTCTTT
clone size: -; D gene: -; J gene: TRBJ2-2; V gene: TRBV7-2; CDR3 protein: CASSHSDRNTGELFF; CDR3 DNA: TGTGCCAGCAGCCATTCCGACAGGAACACCGGGGAGCTGTTTTTT
clone size: once; D gene: -; J gene: TRBJ1-5; V gene: TRBV7-9; CDR3 protein: CASSLGGVQPQHF; CDR3 DNA: TGTGCCAGCAGCTTAGGAGGAGTCCAGCCCCAGCATTTT
clone size: -; D gene: TRBD1; J gene: TRBJ2-4; V gene: TRBV5-1; CDR3 protein: CASSGTTGGNIQYF; CDR3 DNA: TGCGCCAGCAGCGGGACGACAGGGGGGAACATTCAGTACTTC
clone size: -; D gene: -; J gene: TRBJ1-1; V gene: TRBV11-2; CDR3 protein: CASSVGGEAFF; CDR3 DNA: TGTGCCAGCAGCGTGGGGGGTGAAGCTTTCTTT
clone size: -; D gene: -; J gene: TRBJ2-1; V gene: TRBV29-1; CDR3 protein: CSVDRGSYNEQFF; CDR3 DNA: TGCAGCGTTGACCGGGGGTCCTACAATGAGCAGTTCTTC
clone size: -; D gene: -; J gene: TRBJ2-7; V gene: TRBV5-1; CDR3 protein: CASSQVTGPYEQYF; CDR3 DNA: TGCGCCAGCAGCCAAGTGACAGGACCCTACGAGCAGTACTTC
clone size: -; D gene: -; J gene: TRBJ1-5; V gene: TRBV4-2; CDR3 protein: CASSQDSGNQPQHF; CDR3 DNA: TGTGCCAGCAGCCAAGATTCGGGGAATCAGCCCCAGCATTTT
clone size: -; D gene: -; J gene: TRBJ1-2; V gene: TRBV9; CDR3 protein: CASSVATMAGEGYTF; CDR3 DNA: TGTGCCAGCAGCGTAGCTACGATGGCTGGGGAGGGCTACACCTTC
clone size: -; D gene: -; J gene: TRBJ1-5; V gene: TRBV28; CDR3 protein: CASLPISGRSGSGSNQPQHF; CDR3 DNA: TGTGCCAGCCTCCCCATAAGTGGGCGCTCAGGATCGGGAAGCAATCAGCCCCAGCATTTT
clone size: once; D gene: -; J gene: TRBJ2-7; V gene: TRBV7-2; CDR3 protein: CASSLRRGLLSGAYEQYF; CDR3 DNA: TGTGCCAGCAGCTTACGGCGGGGACTGCTTTCGGGAGCCTACGAGCAGTACTTC
clone size: -; D gene: -; J gene: TRBJ1-4; V gene: TRBV4-2; CDR3 protein: CASSQDLRHPRGYGEKLFF; CDR3 DNA: TGTGCCAGCAGCCAAGACCTACGGCATCCACGGGGGTATGGTGAAAAACTGTTTTTT